Here is one T cell receptor beta chain with its context. The length of the CDR3 is 15 residues. The trim removed 5 bases at V and 3 bases at J, leaving 6 bases unmatched. CDR1 is MNHEY and CDR2 is SMNVEV in the germline V gene (reference sequence). This entry comes from a study of T cell responses to AZD1222 COVID-19 vaccine. Measured with immunoSEQ multiplex PCR; TCRdb has only the in-frame clones, and not every one. Here the sample spans about 130,000 clones, about 94% being singletons. Sequenced material: peripheral blood, taken on day 0 of AZD1222 vaccination. The V call is TRBV27, the J call TRBJ2-7; TRBD1 agrees at 11 bases. The TCR comes from an adult in good health. The CDR3 nucleotides read TGTGCCAGCAGTATTCCCGGGACAGGGGGCTACGAGCAGTACTTC. This gives the protein CASSIPGTGGYEQYF.